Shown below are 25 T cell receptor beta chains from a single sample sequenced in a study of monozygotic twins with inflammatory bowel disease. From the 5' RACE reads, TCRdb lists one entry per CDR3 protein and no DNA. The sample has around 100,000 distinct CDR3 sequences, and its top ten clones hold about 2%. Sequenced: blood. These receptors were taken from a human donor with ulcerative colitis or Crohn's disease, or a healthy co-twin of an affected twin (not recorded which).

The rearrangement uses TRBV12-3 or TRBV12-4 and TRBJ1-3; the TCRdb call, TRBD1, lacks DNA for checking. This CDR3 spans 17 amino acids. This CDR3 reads CASSPPRGAVGGNTIYF.

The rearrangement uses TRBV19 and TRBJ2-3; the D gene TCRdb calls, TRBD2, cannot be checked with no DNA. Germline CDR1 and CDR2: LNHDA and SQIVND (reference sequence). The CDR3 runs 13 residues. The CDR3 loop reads CASSERGLDTQYF.

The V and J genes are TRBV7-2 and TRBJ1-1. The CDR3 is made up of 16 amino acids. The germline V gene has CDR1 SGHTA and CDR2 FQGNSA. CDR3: CASSLAQRRVNTEAFF.

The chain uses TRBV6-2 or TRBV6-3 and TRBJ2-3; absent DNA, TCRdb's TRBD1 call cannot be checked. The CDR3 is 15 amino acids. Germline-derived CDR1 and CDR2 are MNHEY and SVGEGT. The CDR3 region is CASSYNVGAADTQYF.

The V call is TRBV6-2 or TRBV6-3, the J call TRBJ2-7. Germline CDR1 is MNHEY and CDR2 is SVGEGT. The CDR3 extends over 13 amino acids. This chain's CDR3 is CASSYAVQYEQYF.

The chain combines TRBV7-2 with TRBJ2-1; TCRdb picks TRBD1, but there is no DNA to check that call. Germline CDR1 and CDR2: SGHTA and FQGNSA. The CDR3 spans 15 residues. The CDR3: CASSTPGEFRNEQFF.

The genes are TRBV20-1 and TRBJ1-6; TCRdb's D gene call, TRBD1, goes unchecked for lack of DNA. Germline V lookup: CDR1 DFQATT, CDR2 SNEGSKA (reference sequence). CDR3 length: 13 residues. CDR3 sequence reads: CSARKQGNSPLHF.

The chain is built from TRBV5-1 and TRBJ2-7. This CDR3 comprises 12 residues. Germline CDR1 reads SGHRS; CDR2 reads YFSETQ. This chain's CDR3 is CASSVGFGEQYF.

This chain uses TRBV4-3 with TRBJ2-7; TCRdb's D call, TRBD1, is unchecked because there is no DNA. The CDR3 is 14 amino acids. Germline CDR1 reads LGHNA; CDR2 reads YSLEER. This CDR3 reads CASSQGTFGDEQYF.

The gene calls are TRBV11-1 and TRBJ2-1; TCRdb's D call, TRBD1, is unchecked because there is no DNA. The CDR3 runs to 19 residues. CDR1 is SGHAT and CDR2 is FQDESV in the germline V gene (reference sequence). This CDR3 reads CASSSRWPRTGGDFDEQFF. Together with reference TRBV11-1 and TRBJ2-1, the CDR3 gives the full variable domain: EAEVAQSPRYKITEKSQAVAFWCDPISGHATLYWYRQILGQGPELLVQFQDESVVDDSQLPKDRFSAERLKGVDSTLKIQPAELGDSAMYLCASSSRWPRTGGDFDEQFFGPGTRLTVL.

The CDR3 is CASSFSGQKSNQPQHF. The J gene is TRBJ1-5, the V gene TRBV5-5; TCRdb's D call of TRBD1 is untestable without DNA. The germline V gene encodes CDR1 SGHKS and CDR2 YYEKEE (reference sequence). CDR3 length equals 16 residues.

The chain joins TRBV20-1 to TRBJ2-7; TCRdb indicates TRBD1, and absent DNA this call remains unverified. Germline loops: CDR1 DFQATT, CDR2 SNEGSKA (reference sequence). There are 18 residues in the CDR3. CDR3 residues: CSASPWDRGGLGASEQYF.

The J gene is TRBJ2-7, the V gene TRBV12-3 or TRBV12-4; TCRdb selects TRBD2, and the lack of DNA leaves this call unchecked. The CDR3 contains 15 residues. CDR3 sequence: CASSLVREGLYEQYF.

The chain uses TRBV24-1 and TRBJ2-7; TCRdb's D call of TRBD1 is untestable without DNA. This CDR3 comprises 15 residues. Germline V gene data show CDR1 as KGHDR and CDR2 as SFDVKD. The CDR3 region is CATSETGTGAGEQYF.

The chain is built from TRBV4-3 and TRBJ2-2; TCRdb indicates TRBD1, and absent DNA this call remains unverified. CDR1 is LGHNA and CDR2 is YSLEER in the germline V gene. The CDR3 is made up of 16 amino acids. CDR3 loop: CASSQDKDRGTGELFF.

The CDR3 here is CAISDGYQPQHF. This chain joins TRBV10-3 and TRBJ1-5. CDR1 is ENHRY, CDR2 SYGVKD, per germline. The CDR3 contains 12 residues.

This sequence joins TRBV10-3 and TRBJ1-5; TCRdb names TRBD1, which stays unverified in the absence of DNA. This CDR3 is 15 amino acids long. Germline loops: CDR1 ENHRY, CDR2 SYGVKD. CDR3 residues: CAISEERGRYQPQHF.

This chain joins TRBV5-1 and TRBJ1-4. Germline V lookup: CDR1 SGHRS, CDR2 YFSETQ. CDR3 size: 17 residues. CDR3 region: CASSLGGGRTTNEKLFF. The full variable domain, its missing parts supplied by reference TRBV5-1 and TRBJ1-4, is KAGVTQTPRYLIKTRGQQVTLSCSPISGHRSVSWYQQTPGQGLQFLFEYFSETQRNKGNFPGRFSGRQFSNSRSEMNVSTLELGDSALYLCASSLGGGRTTNEKLFFGSGTQLSVL.

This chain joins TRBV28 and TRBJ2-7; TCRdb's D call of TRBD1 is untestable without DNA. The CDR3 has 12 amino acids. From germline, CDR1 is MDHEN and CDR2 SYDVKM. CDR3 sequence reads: CASSPTGDEQYF.

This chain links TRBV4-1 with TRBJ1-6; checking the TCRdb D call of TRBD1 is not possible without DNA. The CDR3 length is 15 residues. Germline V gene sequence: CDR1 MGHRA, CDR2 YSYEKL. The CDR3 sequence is CASSRQTGDGSPLHF.

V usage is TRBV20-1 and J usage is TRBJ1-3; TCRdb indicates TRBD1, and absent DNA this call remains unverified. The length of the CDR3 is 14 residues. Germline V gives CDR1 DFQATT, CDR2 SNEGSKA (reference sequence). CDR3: CSARESGSGNTIYF.

The CDR3 sequence: CSARDLFQNQPQHF. The V gene is TRBV20-1, the J gene TRBJ1-5. The germline CDR1 and CDR2 sequences are DFQATT and SNEGSKA (reference sequence). The CDR3 has 14 residues.

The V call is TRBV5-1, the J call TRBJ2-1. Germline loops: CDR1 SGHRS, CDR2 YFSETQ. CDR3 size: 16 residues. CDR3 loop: CASSLDGYIYWDEQFF.

The CDR3: CASSLKEFRSAVNYGYTF. The V gene is TRBV11-2, the J gene TRBJ1-2. This CDR3 region has 18 residues. Germline V gene data show CDR1 as SGHAT and CDR2 as FQNNGV.

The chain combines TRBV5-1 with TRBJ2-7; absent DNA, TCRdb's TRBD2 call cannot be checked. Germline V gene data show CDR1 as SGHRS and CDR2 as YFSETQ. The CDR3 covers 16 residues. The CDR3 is CASSNRTSGSIREQYF.